A single sample gave rise to the 21 T cell receptor beta chains below, sequenced in a study of regulatory T cells in long-lasting Graves disease. Time point described: newly diagnosed GD, antithyroid drugs for less than 3 months. From PBMCs, RNA was extracted and then used to make the TCR library. In building TCR beta libraries, iRepertoire HTBI primers were used together with Arm-PCR of CDR3 regions. TCRdb re-derived calls from the multiplex PCR reads in MiXCR, one entry per CDR3 protein. The table records 300,000 to 400,000 distinct CDR3 sequences, approximately 15% of them present only once. The same data also went into a second study, on T cells in Graves' hyperthyroidism and ophthalmopathy.

The sequencing here drew on peripheral blood mononuclear cells (PBMCs), taken at new diagnosis, from a patient treated with antithyroid drugs. The receptors were gathered from a middle-aged man with Graves disease.

V and J are TRBV7-8 and TRBJ2-7; D gene unclear. The CDR3 covers 15 residues. Trimming cost V 5 bases and J 0 bases, with 14 bases left between them. The germline V gene has CDR1 SGHVS and CDR2 FQNEAQ. Written as DNA, the CDR3 is TGTGCCAGCAGCAAGGAAAAACAGAGCTCCTACGAGCAGTACTTC. This encodes CASSKEKQSSYEQYF.

The rearrangement links TRBV11-1 to TRBJ1-5; D not resolved. V gave up 4 bases and J gave up 7 bases, with 11 bases separating them. This CDR3 region has 13 residues. Germline V gene sequence: CDR1 SGHAT, CDR2 FQDESV (reference sequence). The CDR3 nucleotides read TGTGCCAGCAGCTCACGGGAGGGCCAGCCCCAGCATTTT. It specifies CASSSREGQPQHF.

This clonotype showed up many times. The V gene is TRBV20-1, the J gene TRBJ2-7, with D hard to call. Germline V gene data show CDR1 as DFQATT and CDR2 as SNEGSKA (reference sequence). The CDR3 totals 13 residues. V was shortened by 0 bases and J by 1 base, with 7 bases between the two germline ends. The CDR3 nucleotides are TGCAGTGCTAGAGATTATCGGTCCTACGAGCAGTACTTC. Encoded protein: CSARDYRSYEQYF.

This clonotype was detected ten times or more. The chain carries TRBV12-5 and TRBJ2-3, with 7 positions matching TRBD1. The germline V gene encodes CDR1 LGHNT and CDR2 FRNRAP. With V trimmed by 1 base and J by 4 bases, 2 bases remained unmatched. This CDR3 contains 14 residues. This CDR3 is CASGLEGAADTQYF. CDR3 nucleotides: TGTGCTAGTGGTTTGGAGGGGGCGGCAGATACGCAGTATTTT.

This clonotype was recorded at least ten times. The chain carries TRBV20-1 and TRBJ1-1; TRBD1 matches 7 bases. CDR1 is DFQATT and CDR2 is SNEGSKA in the germline V gene (reference sequence). V shed 8 bases, J shed 8 bases, and the junction held 5 bases outside the gene matches. This CDR3 contains 10 residues. DNA of the CDR3: TGCAGTCCGTGGGACAGAGAAGCTTTCTTT. It encodes CSPWDREAFF.

This clonotype appeared many times. V gene TRBV28 combines with J gene TRBJ2-3; 14 nucleotides match TRBD2. This CDR3 region has 16 residues. From germline, CDR1 is MDHEN and CDR2 SYDVKM. The junction had 4 bases not matched to a gene; V was cut back by 6 bases and J by 2 bases. The CDR3 DNA sequence: TGTGCCAGCAGGCCGGGACTAGCGGGGGTCACAGATACGCAGTATTTT. It specifies CASRPGLAGVTDTQYF. Combining the CDR3 with reference TRBV28 and TRBJ2-3 gives the whole variable domain DVKVTQSSRYLVKRTGEKVFLECVQDMDHENMFWYRQDPGLGLRLIYFSYDVKMKEKGDIPEGYSVSREKKERFSLILESASTNQTSMYLCASRPGLAGVTDTQYFGPGTRLTVL.

This clonotype was picked up many times. This chain links TRBV2 with TRBJ2-7; tentative D call: TRBD1 (6 bases). Germline CDR1 reads SNHLY; CDR2 reads FYNNEI. Deletions cut 6 bases from V and 0 bases from J, with 12 bases between. This CDR3 comprises 14 residues. CDR3 nucleotide sequence: TGTGCCAGCAGCTCGGACAGTAGCTCCTACGAGCAGTACTTC. Translating gives CASSSDSSSYEQYF.

This clonotype was seen ten or more times. The rearrangement joins TRBV6-1 to TRBJ1-5; no clear D gene. The germline V and J ends were trimmed by 8 bases and 5 bases, with 13 bases remaining between them. This CDR3 region has 13 residues. Germline V gene data show CDR1 as MNHNS and CDR2 as SASEGT. For the CDR3, the DNA is TGTGCCAGCGATACCACCTGGGATCAGCCCCAGCATTTT. Translating it yields CASDTTWDQPQHF.

This clonotype was detected ten times or more. V gene TRBV7-2 combines with J gene TRBJ1-5; D ambiguous. Trimming took 3 bases from V and 3 from J, leaving 6 bases between them. CDR3 size: 13 residues. Per germline, CDR1 SGHTA and CDR2 FQGNSA. CDR3 loop: CASSLSVNQPQHF. In DNA form, the CDR3 reads TGTGCCAGCAGCTTGAGCGTCAATCAGCCCCAGCATTTT. The variable domain in full, with the rest retrieved from reference TRBV7-2 and TRBJ1-5, is GAGVSQSPSNKVTEKGKDVELRCDPISGHTALYWYRQSLGQGLEFLIYFQGNSAPDKSGLPSDRFSAERTGGSVSTLTIQRTQQEDSAVYLCASSLSVNQPQHFGDGTRLSIL.

This clonotype was recorded at least ten times. This chain joins TRBV19 and TRBJ1-5; D is undetermined. The V end lost 5 bases, the J end lost 0 bases, and 20 bases lay between the germline ends. The germline V gene encodes CDR1 LNHDA and CDR2 SQIVND (reference sequence). CDR3 length equals 18 residues. CDR3 nucleotide sequence: TGTGCCAGTAGTGCCGGCGGGTTCCTTGGAATTAGCAATCAGCCCCAGCATTTT. It encodes CASSAGGFLGISNQPQHF.

This clonotype was detected ten times or more. The chain joins TRBV5-1 to TRBJ2-1; either TRBD1 or TRBD2 may supply D (5 bases each). V lost 0 bases to trimming and J lost 3 bases, with 10 bases between them. The CDR3 extends over 15 amino acids. Looked up from germline, CDR1 is SGHRS and CDR2 is YFSETQ. CDR3 in DNA: TGCGCCAGCAGCTTGGCGGGACCGGACTACAATGAGCAGTTCTTC. It codes for CASSLAGPDYNEQFF.

There are many counts of this clonotype. The chain carries TRBV7-2 and TRBJ2-2, with D tentatively TRBD1 (6 bases). CDR3 length: 16 residues. Germline values: CDR1 SGHTA, CDR2 FQGNSA. Trimming cost V 4 bases and J 2 bases, with 14 bases left between them. The CDR3 DNA reads as TGTGCCAGCAGCTCCCATGCCAGGGGAAACACCGGGGAGCTGTTTTTT. Amino acid sequence: CASSSHARGNTGELFF.

The chain has TRBV28 and TRBJ2-7; 9 bases align to TRBD2. Germline lookup yields CDR1 MDHEN and CDR2 SYDVKM. The V and J ends lost 4 bases and 2 bases, in that order; junction bases with no gene match: 9. The CDR3 has 16 residues. The CDR3, as DNA: TGTGCCAGCAGTTCACCATCTAGCGGGGCAACCTACGAGCAGTACTTC. It is translated as CASSSPSSGATYEQYF.

This clonotype was observed a few times. V and J are TRBV7-3 and TRBJ2-3; 8 nucleotides match TRBD2. The J segment lost 7 bases and the V segment lost 5 bases, leaving 11 bases of the junction unmatched. This CDR3 contains 15 residues. Germline loops: CDR1 SGHTA, CDR2 FQGTGA. The CDR3 sequence: CASSPPGRGVNTQYF. DNA for the CDR3: TGTGCCAGCAGCCCCCCCGGGCGGGGGGTAAATACGCAGTATTTT. Combining the CDR3 with reference TRBV7-3 and TRBJ2-3 gives the whole variable domain GAGVSQTPSNKVTEKGKYVELRCDPISGHTALYWYRQSLGQGPEFLIYFQGTGAADDSGLPNDRFFAVRPEGSVSTLKIQRTERGDSAVYLCASSPPGRGVNTQYFGPGTRLTVL.

The V gene is TRBV14, the J gene TRBJ2-7, with 16 positions matching TRBD2. The junction had 5 bases not matched to a gene; V was cut back by 3 bases and J by 0 bases. Germline V gives CDR1 SGHDN, CDR2 FVKESK. This CDR3 is 18 amino acids long. CDR3 sequence: CASSHGTSGGADSYEQYF. CDR3 in DNA: TGTGCCAGCAGCCACGGGACTAGCGGGGGGGCCGACTCCTACGAGCAGTACTTC.

There are many counts of this clonotype. The CDR3 here is CAISRGQAADTQYF. CDR3 DNA sequence: TGTGCCATCAGTCGAGGACAGGCGGCTGATACGCAGTATTTT. The V gene is TRBV10-3, the J gene TRBJ2-3; 7 bases fit TRBD1. CDR1 is ENHRY, CDR2 SYGVKD, per germline. The CDR3 length is 14 residues. J gave up 6 bases and V 5 bases, and 8 bases lay outside the gene matches.

This clonotype has ten or more counts. The V gene is TRBV12-3 or TRBV12-4, the J gene TRBJ1-1; D perhaps matches TRBD1 (6 bases). V was shortened by 2 bases and J by 4 bases, with 11 bases between the two germline ends. The CDR3 runs 14 residues. CDR3 DNA sequence: TGTGCCAGCAGTTTAATCCTAGGGGGCACTGAAGCTTTCTTT. Translation gives CASSLILGGTEAFF.

This chain links TRBV5-1 with TRBJ2-4; 7 nucleotides match TRBD2. Unmatched junction bases numbered 1, after V lost 0 bases and J lost 1 base. From germline, CDR1 is SGHRS and CDR2 YFSETQ. The CDR3 is 15 amino acids. The CDR3 DNA reads as TGCGCCAGCAGCTTGGACGGGGGGGCCAAAAACATTCAGTACTTC. As protein: CASSLDGGAKNIQYF.

This chain links TRBV7-9 with TRBJ1-2; a weak D match, TRBD1 (6 bases). V lost 5 bases, J lost 0 bases, and 16 bases lay in between. Germline CDR1 SEHNR, CDR2 FQNEAQ (reference sequence). The length of the CDR3 is 16 residues. Here the CDR3 DNA reads TGTGCCAGCAGCCCCGGGGGCGTCCAGGCTAACTATGGCTACACCTTC. This codes for CASSPGGVQANYGYTF.

Ten or more counts support this clonotype. The CDR3 reads CASSLGQGFSYNSPLHF. CDR3 DNA sequence: TGCGCCAGCAGCTTGGGACAGGGATTCTCCTATAATTCACCCCTCCACTTT. This rearrangement joins TRBV5-1 to TRBJ1-6; 7 positions agree with TRBD1. This CDR3 has 17 residues. V dropped 0 bases and J dropped 0; count of bases not matched to a gene: 3. Germline lookup yields CDR1 SGHRS and CDR2 YFSETQ.

This clonotype was seen more than once but under ten times. This chain uses TRBV28 with TRBJ2-3; tentatively, D is TRBD2 (5 bases). The CDR3 runs to 14 residues. The V gene's germline CDR1 is MDHEN and CDR2 SYDVKM. V was cut by 4 bases and J by 3 bases, with 11 bases left in between. The CDR3 DNA follows: TGTGCCAGCAGTTCACAACTAGGGACAGATACGCAGTATTTT. Translated: CASSSQLGTDTQYF.